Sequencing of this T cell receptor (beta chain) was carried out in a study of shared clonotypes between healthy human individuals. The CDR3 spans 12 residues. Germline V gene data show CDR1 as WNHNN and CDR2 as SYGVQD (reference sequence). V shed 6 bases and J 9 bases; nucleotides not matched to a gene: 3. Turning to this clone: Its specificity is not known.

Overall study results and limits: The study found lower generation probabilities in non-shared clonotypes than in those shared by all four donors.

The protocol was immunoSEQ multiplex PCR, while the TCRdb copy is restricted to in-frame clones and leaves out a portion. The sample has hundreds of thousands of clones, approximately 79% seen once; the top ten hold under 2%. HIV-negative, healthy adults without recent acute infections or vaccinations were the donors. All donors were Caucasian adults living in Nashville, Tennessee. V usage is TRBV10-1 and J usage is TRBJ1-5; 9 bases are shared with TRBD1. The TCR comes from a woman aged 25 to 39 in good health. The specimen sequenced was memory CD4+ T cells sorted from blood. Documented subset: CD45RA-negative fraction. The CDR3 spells CASSSTGGPQHF. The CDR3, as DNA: TGCGCCAGCAGCTCGACAGGGGGGCCCCAGCATTTT.